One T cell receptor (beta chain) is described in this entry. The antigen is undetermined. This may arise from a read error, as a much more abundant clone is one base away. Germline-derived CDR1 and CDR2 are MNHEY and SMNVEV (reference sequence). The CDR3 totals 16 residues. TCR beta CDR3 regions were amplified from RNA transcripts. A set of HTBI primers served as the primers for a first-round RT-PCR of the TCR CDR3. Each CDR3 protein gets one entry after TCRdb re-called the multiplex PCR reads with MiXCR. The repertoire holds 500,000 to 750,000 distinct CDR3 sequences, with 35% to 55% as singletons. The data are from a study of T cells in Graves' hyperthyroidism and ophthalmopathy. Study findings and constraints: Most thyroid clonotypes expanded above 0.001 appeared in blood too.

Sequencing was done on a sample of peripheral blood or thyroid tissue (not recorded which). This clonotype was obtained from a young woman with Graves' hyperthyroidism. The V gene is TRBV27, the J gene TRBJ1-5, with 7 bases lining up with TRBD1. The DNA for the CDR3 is TGTGCCATCAGTTCCCCAGACAGGGTCAGCAATCAGCCCCAGCATTTT. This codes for CAISSPDRVSNQPQHF.